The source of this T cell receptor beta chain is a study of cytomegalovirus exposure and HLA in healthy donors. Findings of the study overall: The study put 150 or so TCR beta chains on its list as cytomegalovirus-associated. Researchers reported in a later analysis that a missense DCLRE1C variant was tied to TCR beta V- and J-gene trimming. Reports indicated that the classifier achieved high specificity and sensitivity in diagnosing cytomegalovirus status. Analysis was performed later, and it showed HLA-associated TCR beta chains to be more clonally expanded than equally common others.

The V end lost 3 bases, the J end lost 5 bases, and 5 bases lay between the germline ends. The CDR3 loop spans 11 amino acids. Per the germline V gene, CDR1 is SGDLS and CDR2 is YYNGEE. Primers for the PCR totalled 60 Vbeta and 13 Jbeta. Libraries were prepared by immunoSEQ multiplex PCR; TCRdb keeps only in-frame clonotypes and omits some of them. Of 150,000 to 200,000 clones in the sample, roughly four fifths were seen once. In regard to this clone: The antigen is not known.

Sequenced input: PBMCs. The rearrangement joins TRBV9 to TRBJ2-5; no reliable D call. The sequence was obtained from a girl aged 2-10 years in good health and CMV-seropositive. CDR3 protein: CASSAAETQYF. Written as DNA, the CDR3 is TGTGCCAGCAGCGCCGCGGAGACCCAGTACTTC.